The T cell receptor beta chain described here comes from a study of T cell responses to AZD1222 COVID-19 vaccine. Points on this clone: Antigen specificity is unknown.

Whole-study findings and limits: Once two AZD1222 doses were given, Spike-specific TCR breadth and depth went up. Donors in the cohort were predominantly white British and more often female, and clonal diversity was possibly underestimated. Vaccine-related CD4 TCRs covered spike, predominating at 160-218 and 743-854.

The repertoire was sequenced with immunoSEQ multiplex PCR; TCRdb's copy has only in-frame clones and lacks some. The sample lists 150,000 to 200,000 clones; roughly 94% were seen once. Germline V CDR1 and CDR2: SGHRS, YFSETQ. This CDR3 comprises 18 residues. Losses at the gene ends were 3 bases for V and 4 bases for J; bases not matched to a gene: 16. The sequencing used peripheral blood, collected 28 days after the second AZD1222 dose. The rearrangement links TRBV5-1 to TRBJ1-2, with 9 bases that match TRBD1. The sequence derives from an adult who received the AZD1222 COVID-19 vaccine. For the CDR3, the DNA is TGCGCCAGCAGCTCTACCATAGCCGGGACAGGGTTCCTCTATGGCTACACCTTC. Protein: CASSSTIAGTGFLYGYTF.